This T cell receptor beta chain was found in a study of T cell repertoires in cytomegalovirus infection. Study-wide context: Both a matching HLA type and CMV infection were indicated by public TCR beta signatures.

TCRdb reprocessed the reads with MiXCR, giving one entry per CDR3 protein. The sample comprises some 220,000 distinct CDR3 sequences, around 6.2% of which are singletons, and 6.5% rests with the top ten. This clonotype appeared many times. Its matching antigen is unknown. Study findings and constraints: Within the response measured ex vivo, HLA-C-restricted CMV-specific TCR beta clonotypes were dominant. Pooled public TCR beta family frequency picked out CMV carriers with the relevant HLA.

Trimming cost V 0 bases and J 6 bases; bases outside gene matches: 6. The germline V gene has CDR1 MNHEY and CDR2 SVGEGT. The CDR3 covers 17 residues. Sequencing was done on a sample of PBMCs. The chain recombines TRBV6-2 or TRBV6-3 with TRBJ2-1, with 12 bases fitting TRBD2. The sequence was collected from a human donor in good health (CMV status not recorded). Some clones in this sample may be carry-over from other donors' samples. The CDR3 DNA sequence: TGTGCCAGCAGTTACTCCCCTAGCGGGGGGGCGGCCAATGAGCAGTTCTTC. It is translated as CASSYSPSGGAANEQFF.